The 20 T cell receptor beta chains in this list originate from one sample, sequenced in a study of T-cell memory formation after mild COVID-19. TCRdb itself ran the 5' RACE reads through MiXCR, one entry per CDR3 protein. Seen here are roughly 200,000 distinct CDR3 sequences, 9.5% observed once, and the top ten hold 3% to 4%. Sequencing was carried out using PBMCs or a T cell subset sorted from them (not recorded which). The receptors originated from a man younger than 35 who had mild COVID-19 (a few samples of this study predate the infection). Cell type and time point are not known.

This clonotype appeared a few times. The chain carries TRBV7-3 and TRBJ2-7; 12 nucleotides line up with TRBD2. Trimming removed 4 bases from V and 5 bases from J; junction bases left unmatched: 6. Germline V gives CDR1 SGHTA, CDR2 FQGTGA. The CDR3 consists of 15 residues. Here the CDR3 reads CASSSGLAGYHEQYF. The DNA for the CDR3 is TGTGCCAGCAGCTCAGGACTAGCGGGGTACCACGAGCAGTACTTC.

The genes are TRBV10-1 and TRBJ1-2, with 7 bases aligning to TRBD1. Germline V lookup: CDR1 WNHNN, CDR2 SYGVQD (reference sequence). The trim removed 8 bases at V and 5 bases at J, leaving 11 bases unmatched. This CDR3 is 14 amino acids long. In DNA form, the CDR3 reads TGCGCCAGCGACAGGGCCCGGGTTGATTATGGCTACACCTTC. Amino acids: CASDRARVDYGYTF.

This clonotype was found a few times. The chain recombines TRBV7-2 with TRBJ1-5; 7 positions match TRBD1. Germline CDR1 and CDR2: SGHTA and FQGNSA. This CDR3 is built from 13 residues. The V gene end was trimmed by 1 base and the J gene end by 11 bases; junction bases not matched to a gene: 5. The CDR3 region has the DNA TGTGCCAGCAGCTTAGACAGGGGTATAGCCCAGCATTTT. This translates into CASSLDRGIAQHF.

This clonotype was seen at least ten times. This sequence joins TRBV10-3 and TRBJ2-2, with D possibly called TRBD1 or TRBD2 (5 bases each). Germline CDR1 is ENHRY and CDR2 is SYGVKD. Trimming took off 4 bases at V and 4 bases at J, with 13 bases between the two ends. This CDR3 comprises 15 residues. As DNA, the CDR3 is TGTGCCATCAGTGGTGAGGGGCGACTCACCGGGGAGCTGTTTTTT. This sequence encodes CAISGEGRLTGELFF.

CDR3: CSAEETPSGEKLFF. CDR3 nucleotide sequence: TGCAGTGCTGAAGAGACACCCTCGGGTGAAAAACTGTTTTTT. The rearrangement uses TRBV20-1 and TRBJ1-4; no firm D call. CDR3 size: 14 residues. Germline CDR1 and CDR2: DFQATT and SNEGSKA (reference sequence). Trimming stripped 5 bases from V and 7 bases from J, with 17 bases between.

This clonotype has a count of ten or more. The V and J genes are TRBV7-2 and TRBJ2-4; the match to TRBD1 covers 9 bases. The CDR3 is 15 amino acids. The V segment lost 5 bases and the J segment 8 bases; nucleotides outside the gene matches: 10. Germline lookup yields CDR1 SGHTA and CDR2 FQGNSA. The CDR3 reads CASSNRGLIRDIQYF. The CDR3, as DNA: TGTGCCAGCAGCAACAGGGGGCTGATTCGTGACATTCAGTACTTC.

The chain employs TRBV5-1 and TRBJ2-3; D remains ambiguous. In germline, CDR1 is SGHRS, CDR2 YFSETQ. The CDR3 spans 15 residues. Trimming cost V 4 bases and J 2 bases, with 14 bases left between them. CDR3 bases: TGCGCCAGCAGCGCGGATGGTCGTTCCACAGATACGCAGTATTTT. As protein: CASSADGRSTDTQYF.

The chain links TRBV6-5 to TRBJ1-1, with 10 bases lining up with TRBD1. Trimming removed 6 bases from V and 5 bases from J; junction bases left unmatched: 9. This CDR3 is built from 15 residues. CDR1 is MNHEY and CDR2 is SVGAGI in the germline V gene. The CDR3 is CASSSIGQGGTEAFF. The CDR3 DNA reads TGTGCCAGCAGCTCTATCGGACAGGGGGGGACTGAAGCTTTCTTT.

The chain recombines TRBV5-1 with TRBJ1-2; 8 bases map to TRBD1. CDR1 is SGHRS, CDR2 YFSETQ, per germline. The CDR3 is 17 residues long. J lost 2 bases, V lost 7 bases, and 16 bases had no gene match. The CDR3 DNA follows: TGCGCCAGCCGAATCGCAGGGGGCGCGGGGAAGAACTATGGCTACACCTTC. It yields the protein CASRIAGGAGKNYGYTF. Filled out from reference TRBV5-1 and TRBJ1-2, the complete variable domain reads KAGVTQTPRYLIKTRGQQVTLSCSPISGHRSVSWYQQTPGQGLQFLFEYFSETQRNKGNFPGRFSGRQFSNSRSEMNVSTLELGDSALYLCASRIAGGAGKNYGYTFGSGTRLTVV.

This clonotype showed up many times. This chain links TRBV6-5 with TRBJ2-5, with D possibly matching TRBD1 (6 bases). Germline V gene sequence: CDR1 MNHEY, CDR2 SVGAGI. CDR3 length: 15 amino acids. Trimming removed 7 bases at V and 5 bases at J, with 20 bases between. CDR3 nucleotide sequence: TGTGCCAGCAACCCGGCTGTGGGGGCGGTGGAGACCCAGTACTTC. This codes for CASNPAVGAVETQYF.

In nucleotides, the CDR3 is TGCAGCGTTGACCTCAGGGTCAAAGATACGCAGTATTTT. Translated, it gives CSVDLRVKDTQYF. The chain uses TRBV29-1 and TRBJ2-3; weak D call: TRBD1 (5 bases). Germline values: CDR1 SQVTM, CDR2 ANQGSEA. This CDR3 has 13 residues. The V end was cut by 3 bases, the J end by 5 bases, with 12 bases between.

Only a few counts were recorded for this clonotype. The chain employs TRBV4-2 and TRBJ2-3; 12 bases are shared with TRBD2. From germline, CDR1 is LGHNA and CDR2 YNFKEQ. Trimming took 0 bases from V and 4 from J; bases not matched to a gene: 2. The CDR3 has 16 amino acids. As DNA, the CDR3 is TGTGCCAGCAGCCAAGAATCTAGCGGGGGGGCAGATACGCAGTATTTT. This gives the protein CASSQESSGGADTQYF.

In this sample, this clonotype turned up a few times. The V gene is TRBV28, the J gene TRBJ1-5, with no clear D. The CDR3 is made up of 11 amino acids. Germline-derived CDR1 and CDR2 are MDHEN and SYDVKM. Deletions cut 5 bases from V and 4 bases from J, with 3 bases between. The CDR3, as DNA: TGTGCCAGCAGTACTAATCAGCCCCAGCATTTT. Protein product: CASSTNQPQHF.

This clonotype was counted many times. J is TRBJ1-2 and V is TRBV4-3; TRBD1 might be the D (5 bases). This CDR3 has 14 residues. Trimming took 0 bases from V and 2 from J, leaving 7 bases between them. CDR1 and CDR2 (germline): LGHNA, YSLEER. CDR3 protein: CASSQDWGNYGYTF. The CDR3, as DNA: TGCGCCAGCAGCCAAGATTGGGGGAACTATGGCTACACCTTC.

This clonotype was found a few times. The chain carries TRBV24-1 and TRBJ2-5; D is possibly TRBD2 (5 bases). V lost 12 bases and J 0 bases, leaving 16 bases between the germline ends. Germline V gene sequence: CDR1 KGHDR, CDR2 SFDVKD. This CDR3 has 14 amino acids. CDR3 sequence reads: CAVEDFRYQETQYF. In DNA form, the CDR3 reads TGTGCCGTGGAGGACTTCAGGTACCAAGAGACCCAGTACTTC.

This clonotype has a handful of counts. V is TRBV3-1 and J is TRBJ2-7; D call uncertain. Germline CDR1 and CDR2: LGHDT and YNNKEL (reference sequence). Trimming took 5 bases from V and 3 from J, leaving 5 bases between them. The CDR3 has 11 residues. This CDR3 is CASSALYEQYF. DNA for the CDR3: TGTGCCAGCAGCGCACTCTACGAGCAGTACTTC.

The chain has TRBV7-2 and TRBJ2-5; D remains unclear. Germline V CDR1 and CDR2: SGHTA, FQGNSA. This CDR3 spans 14 amino acids. V was pared by 1 base and J by 6 bases, with 12 bases between. The CDR3 is CASSLVVRQQTQYF. CDR3 coding DNA: TGTGCCAGCAGCTTAGTAGTTAGACAACAGACCCAGTACTTC.

This clonotype was seen ten or more times. The CDR3 sequence: CASSLGQTYEQYF. CDR3 bases: TGTGCCAGCAGTTTGGGCCAGACCTACGAGCAGTACTTC. The gene calls are TRBV12-3 or TRBV12-4 and TRBJ2-7; D is ambiguous. The CDR3 contains 13 residues. The germline V and J ends were trimmed by 3 bases and 2 bases, with 8 bases remaining between them.

The J gene is TRBJ1-1, the V gene TRBV6-2 or TRBV6-3; D unresolved. The CDR3 length is 15 residues. Germline CDR1 MNHEY, CDR2 SVGEGT. The ends were cut back, 2 bases at V and 5 bases at J, with 15 bases in the middle. The CDR3 loop is CASSYPTARRTEAFF. DNA for the CDR3: TGTGCCAGCAGTTACCCGACCGCTCGGAGGACTGAAGCTTTCTTT.

This chain uses TRBV20-1 with TRBJ1-1, with D possibly TRBD1 on 5 matching bases. The CDR3 length is 12 residues. Germline loops: CDR1 DFQATT, CDR2 SNEGSKA (reference sequence). V was shortened by 6 bases and J by 4 bases, with 12 bases between the two germline ends. The CDR3 spells CSAGAWSTEAFF. The CDR3 DNA is TGCAGTGCAGGGGCTTGGAGCACTGAAGCTTTCTTT.